A single sample is the source of the 23 T cell receptor beta chains below, sequenced in a study of somatic mutations in cytotoxic T cells in rheumatoid arthritis. This table comes from immunoSEQ multiplex PCR, and its TCRdb copy is limited to in-frame clones, with some not included. The sample consists of tens of thousands of clones, approximately 84% of them appearing once. Specimen: CD8+ T cells sorted from blood. The receptors were sampled from an adult with rheumatoid arthritis.

The V call is TRBV10-3, the J call TRBJ1-5; the D gene is possibly TRBD1 (5 bases). Trimming cost V 6 bases and J 1 base, with 13 bases left between them. Germline assignment: CDR1 ENHRY and CDR2 SYGVKD. The CDR3 contains 15 residues. The CDR3 bases are TGTGCCATCAGGGACCCGGGGGGGAGCAATCAGCCCCAGCATTTT. It encodes CAIRDPGGSNQPQHF.

The chain couples TRBV7-6 to TRBJ2-1, with 9 bases that match TRBD1. Per germline, CDR1 SGHVS and CDR2 FNYEAQ. This CDR3 region has 15 residues. The V gene end was trimmed by 5 bases and the J gene end by 6 bases; junction bases not matched to a gene: 8. CDR3 amino acids: CASSPTGGPFNEQFF. The CDR3 nucleotides read TGTGCCAGCAGCCCTACAGGGGGCCCTTTCAATGAGCAGTTCTTC.

This chain links TRBV5-5 with TRBJ2-7, with D possibly TRBD1 on 6 matching bases. From germline, CDR1 is SGHKS and CDR2 YYEKEE (reference sequence). The CDR3 consists of 14 residues. The germline V and J ends were trimmed by 1 base and 2 bases, with 10 bases remaining between them. CDR3 sequence reads: CASSLRDTPYEQYF. In DNA form, the CDR3 reads TGTGCCAGCAGCTTGCGGGACACTCCCTACGAGCAGTACTTC.

Only a few counts were recorded for this clone. The chain is built from TRBV4-3 and TRBJ2-3, with 11 bases aligning to TRBD2. J gave up 2 bases and V 1 base, and 2 bases lay outside the gene matches. Germline V gene sequence: CDR1 LGHNA, CDR2 YSLEER. This CDR3 region has 16 residues. The CDR3 bases are TGCGCCAGCAGCCAAGGACTAGCGGGGTTCACAGATACGCAGTATTTT. This codes for CASSQGLAGFTDTQYF.

There are a few counts of this clone. The chain combines TRBV7-9 with TRBJ2-7; D ambiguous. The CDR3 consists of 14 residues. From germline, CDR1 is SEHNR and CDR2 FQNEAQ (reference sequence). Deletions cut 1 base from V and 0 bases from J, with 7 bases between. DNA of the CDR3: TGTGCCAGCAGCTTAGGCATGACCTCCTACGAGCAGTACTTC. Translation: CASSLGMTSYEQYF. The variable domain in full, with the rest retrieved from reference TRBV7-9 and TRBJ2-7, is DTGVSQNPRHKITKRGQNVTFRCDPISEHNRLYWYRQTLGQGPEFLTYFQNEAQLEKSRLLSDRFSAERPKGSFSTLEIQRTEQGDSAMYLCASSLGMTSYEQYFGPGTRLTVT.

The table lists this clone with a count of one. The chain recombines TRBV19 with TRBJ1-6; no clear D. Germline lookup yields CDR1 LNHDA and CDR2 SQIVND (reference sequence). Trimming removed 10 bases from V and 3 bases from J, with 10 bases in between. The CDR3 loop spans 13 amino acids. In nucleotides, the CDR3 is TGTGCCACACGGCAGGACTATAATTCACCCCTCCACTTT. Its translation: CATRQDYNSPLHF.

The V call is TRBV2, the J call TRBJ2-5, with 8 bases lining up with TRBD1. This CDR3 spans 15 amino acids. The trim removed 6 bases at V and 4 bases at J, leaving 10 bases unmatched. The V gene's germline CDR1 is SNHLY and CDR2 FYNNEI. The CDR3 DNA reads TGTGCCAGCAGACAGGGGGACACGGCGACAGAGACCCAGTACTTC. As protein: CASRQGDTATETQYF. Full variable domain (outside the CDR3, taken from reference TRBV2 and TRBJ2-5): EPEVTQTPSHQVTQMGQEVILRCVPISNHLYFYWYRQILGQKVEFLVSFYNNEISEKSEIFDDQFSVERPDGSNFTLKIRSTKLEDSAMYFCASRQGDTATETQYFGPGTRLLVL.

The CDR3 loop is CASSPGQGPTEAFF. CDR3 bases: TGTGCCAGCAGTCCGGGACAGGGGCCCACTGAAGCTTTCTTT. This chain joins TRBV2 and TRBJ1-1; 10 nucleotides line up with TRBD1. Trimming took 5 bases from V and 4 from J; bases not matched to a gene: 4. The length of the CDR3 is 14 residues. Germline V gives CDR1 SNHLY, CDR2 FYNNEI.

The genes are TRBV9 and TRBJ2-3; D gene ambiguous. Germline CDR1 is SGDLS and CDR2 is YYNGEE. The CDR3 length is 15 residues. V was pared by 2 bases and J by 0 bases, with 10 bases between. The CDR3 DNA sequence: TGTGCCAGCAGCGTCAGGCAGGAAAGCACAGATACGCAGTATTTT. This encodes CASSVRQESTDTQYF. Full variable domain (rest looked up from reference TRBV9 and TRBJ2-3): DSGVTQTPKHLITATGQRVTLRCSPRSGDLSVYWYQQSLDQGLQFLIQYYNGEERAKGNILERFSAQQFPDLHSELNLSSLELGDSALYFCASSVRQESTDTQYFGPGTRLTVL.

The chain joins TRBV6-5 to TRBJ2-1, with 11 nucleotides matching TRBD2. The CDR3 runs to 16 residues. Germline CDR1 MNHEY, CDR2 SVGAGI. After removal of 2 bases from V and 3 bases from J, the junction contained 3 bases not matched to a gene. As DNA, the CDR3 is TGTGCCAGCAGTTACCCGACTAGCGGGAACTACAATGAGCAGTTCTTC. It specifies CASSYPTSGNYNEQFF.

The chain has TRBV27 and TRBJ2-7; possibly TRBD1 for D (6 bases). Germline CDR1 reads MNHEY; CDR2 reads SMNVEV (reference sequence). The CDR3 totals 14 residues. V dropped 3 bases and J dropped 1 base, with 10 bases sitting between them. This chain's CDR3 is CASSFTGTSYEQYF. The CDR3 DNA follows: TGTGCCAGCAGTTTTACAGGGACATCCTACGAGCAGTACTTC.

The chain has TRBV12-5 and TRBJ2-1; 7 positions match TRBD1. This CDR3 contains 14 residues. Per germline, CDR1 LGHNT and CDR2 FRNRAP. V was pared by 3 bases and J by 1 base, with 0 bases of the junction left unmatched. CDR3 region: CASGLQGSYNEQFF. Written as DNA, the CDR3 is TGTGCTAGTGGTTTACAGGGGTCCTACAATGAGCAGTTCTTC.

This clone is categorized as medium-sized. The CDR3 region is CASSLGGFFDEQYF. CDR3 bases: TGTGCCAGCAGCTTGGGGGGGTTCTTTGACGAGCAGTACTTC. The rearrangement uses TRBV5-4 and TRBJ2-7; D assignment may be TRBD1 or TRBD2 (5 bases each). CDR1 is SGHNT, CDR2 YYREEE, per germline (reference sequence). The ends were cut back, 0 bases at V and 5 bases at J, with 12 bases in the middle. There are 14 residues in the CDR3.

The rearrangement joins TRBV11-2 to TRBJ2-7; 10 nucleotides agree with TRBD2. The germline CDR1 and CDR2 sequences are SGHAT and FQNNGV. The CDR3 runs to 14 residues. V shed 5 bases and J 3 bases; nucleotides not matched to a gene: 4. CDR3 sequence reads: CASSIGTSVYEQYF. CDR3 nucleotide sequence: TGTGCCAGCAGCATCGGGACTAGCGTCTACGAGCAGTACTTC.

This clone was recorded only once. This chain uses TRBV11-2 with TRBJ1-2, with 8 bases identical to TRBD1. The CDR3 is 17 amino acids. Unmatched junction bases numbered 15, after V lost 1 base and J lost 8 bases. The germline V gene encodes CDR1 SGHAT and CDR2 FQNNGV. The CDR3 protein is CASSLVGRGRLGGGYTF. The CDR3 bases are TGTGCCAGCAGCTTAGTAGGCAGGGGGCGCCTCGGTGGGGGCTACACCTTC.

With respect to this clone: One junction end disagrees with the germline gene, perhaps due to a read error. This chain joins TRBV7-9 and TRBJ2-3; D may be TRBD2 (5 bases). CDR3 length equals 9 residues. Germline CDR1 is SEHNR and CDR2 is FQNEAQ (reference sequence). CDR3 region: CSSLPQQSF. CDR3 coding DNA: TGTTCTAGCTTGCCCCAACAGAGTTTT.

The V gene is TRBV30, the J gene TRBJ1-1; no reliable D call. V was clipped by 2 bases and J by 4 bases, with 14 bases between them. CDR3 size: 14 residues. CDR1 GTSNPN and CDR2 SVGIG come from the germline V gene (reference sequence). CDR3 coding DNA: TGTGCCTGGAGTTCCGGGGTTTCGGGCACTGAAGCTTTCTTT. As protein: CAWSSGVSGTEAFF. Complete variable domain (other parts from reference TRBV30 and TRBJ1-1): SQTIHQWPATLVQPVGSPLSLECTVEGTSNPNLYWYRQAAGRGLQLLFYSVGIGQISSEVPQNLSASRPQDRQFILSSKKLLLSDSGFYLCAWSSGVSGTEAFFGQGTRLTVV.

This clone appeared a few times. The chain has TRBV7-6 and TRBJ2-7; tentatively, D is TRBD1 (6 bases). CDR1 SGHVS and CDR2 FNYEAQ come from the germline V gene. Trimming pared 5 bases from V and 2 bases from J, leaving 16 bases between. CDR3 length: 15 residues. The DNA of the CDR3 is TGTGCCAGCAGCCCCGGAGCGGACAGAACCTACGAGCAGTACTTC. It codes for CASSPGADRTYEQYF.

The V gene is TRBV4-3, the J gene TRBJ2-3; D is ambiguous. Germline CDR1 LGHNA, CDR2 YSLEER. This CDR3 comprises 15 residues. Between the trimmed V and J ends, which lost 0 bases and 5 bases, there was a span of 12 bases. This chain's CDR3 is CASSQDADEEDTQYF. CDR3 nucleotides: TGCGCCAGCAGCCAAGACGCGGACGAGGAAGATACGCAGTATTTT.

J is TRBJ1-2 and V is TRBV11-2; D perhaps matches TRBD1 (5 bases). Germline V lookup: CDR1 SGHAT, CDR2 FQNNGV. The CDR3 loop spans 16 amino acids. V lost 5 bases, J lost 0 bases, and 16 bases lay in between. In DNA form, the CDR3 reads TGTGCCAGCAGCCCCTGGGGCGGGGGGACTAACTATGGCTACACCTTC. Translated, it gives CASSPWGGGTNYGYTF.

The gene calls are TRBV9 and TRBJ1-6; a possible D gene is TRBD1 (6 bases). The germline V and J ends were trimmed by 3 bases and 10 bases, with 11 bases remaining between them. Germline CDR1 and CDR2: SGDLS and YYNGEE. This CDR3 contains 13 residues. In DNA, the CDR3 is TGTGCCAGCAGCGGCCCCGGGGGCTCACCCCTCCACTTT. It codes for CASSGPGGSPLHF.

This clone was counted only a few times. The chain couples TRBV5-1 to TRBJ1-1, with D tentatively TRBD1 (5 bases). Trimming pared 1 base from V and 6 bases from J, leaving 19 bases between. CDR1 SGHRS and CDR2 YFSETQ come from the germline V gene. This CDR3 has 16 residues. The DNA of the CDR3 is TGCGCCAGCAGCTTGATGGGGCAAGGTTACGAGGCTGAAGCTTTCTTT. Translation gives CASSLMGQGYEAEAFF.

V gene TRBV19 combines with J gene TRBJ2-5; 10 bases line up with TRBD1. The closer fit of TRBJ2-7 to the DNA end suggests the J call may be wrong. Germline lookup yields CDR1 LNHDA and CDR2 SQIVND (reference sequence). The CDR3 covers 14 residues. CDR3 residues: CASSPGQGTYEQYF. CDR3 DNA sequence: TGTGCCAGTAGTCCGGGACAGGGGACCTACGAGCAGTACTTC.